The clone carrying this T cell receptor (beta chain) was picked up many times. This entry is derived from a study of blood T cell repertoires in COVID-19. Sequencing used immunoSEQ multiplex PCR; TCRdb keeps in-frame clones, though not all of them. The sample comprises about 200,000 clones, roughly 87% of which are singletons, and 20% to 25% rests with the top ten. This sequence was found in a man in his 60s with active or convalescent COVID-19. Specimen: peripheral blood.

This CDR3 is CASSLGRSLGEKLFF. The CDR3 region has the DNA TGTGCCAGCAGCTTAGGTCGGAGTCTTGGGGAAAAACTGTTTTTT. The gene calls are TRBV7-9 and TRBJ1-4; D call uncertain. Germline V lookup: CDR1 SEHNR, CDR2 FQNEAQ (reference sequence). CDR3 length: 15 amino acids. With 1 base removed from V and 8 bases from J, the gap between germline ends came to 14 bases.